Given below is one T cell receptor (beta chain) in context. PCR used 60 Vbeta primers and 13 Jbeta primers. Profiling relied on immunoSEQ multiplex PCR, and the TCRdb table lists in-frame clones only, not all of them. The table records about 64,000 clones, under 80% of them present only once. The CDR3 contains 15 residues. The germline gives CDR1 SNHLY, CDR2 FYNNEI. V lost 7 bases and J 0 bases, leaving 16 bases between the germline ends. The sample originates from a study of cytomegalovirus exposure and HLA in healthy donors. Sequences were obtained from PBMCs. The rearrangement uses TRBV2 and TRBJ2-7; D is perhaps TRBD1 (6 bases). The TCR sequence derives from a male donor in good health and CMV-seropositive. CDR3 in amino acids: CASTLRPGVSYEQYF. The CDR3 coding sequence is TGTGCCAGCACTTTACGGCCAGGGGTCTCCTACGAGCAGTACTTC.